The 12 T cell receptor beta chains below come from one sample, sequenced in a study of blood T cell repertoires in COVID-19. The method was immunoSEQ multiplex PCR; TCRdb's version includes in-frame clones alone and lacks a portion of them. Found here are more than 55,000 clones, 86% of them singletons; the top ten hold under 1.5%. Sequencing used peripheral blood. The receptors come from a woman of 80 years or more with acute or convalescent COVID-19.

V is TRBV11-3 and J is TRBJ2-3; D may be TRBD2 (5 bases). With 2 bases removed from V and 1 base from J, the gap between germline ends came to 7 bases. The germline V gene has CDR1 SGHNT and CDR2 YENEEA. The CDR3 has 14 residues. The CDR3 spells CASSLNGGTDTQYF. The CDR3 region has the DNA TGTGCCAGCAGCTTAAACGGGGGCACAGATACGCAGTATTTT.

The chain combines TRBV2 with TRBJ2-3, with 8 bases lining up with TRBD2. Per germline, CDR1 SNHLY and CDR2 FYNNEI. Trimming removed 8 bases from V and 4 bases from J; junction bases left unmatched: 11. CDR3 length: 15 residues. CDR3 in DNA: TGTGCCAGCGGGGGGGAGCGGGGGAGCCCAGATACGCAGTATTTT. Encoded protein: CASGGERGSPDTQYF.

This sequence joins TRBV2 and TRBJ1-6, with no clear D. The V gene lost 2 bases and the J gene lost 7 bases, with 12 bases spanning the gap. Looked up from germline, CDR1 is SNHLY and CDR2 is FYNNEI. The CDR3 totals 15 residues. The CDR3 DNA reads TGTGCCAGCAGTGAACGGGAGGGAAGGAATTCACCCCTCCACTTT. The encoded protein is CASSEREGRNSPLHF.

V gene TRBV7-2 combines with J gene TRBJ2-7; D may be TRBD1 (6 bases). Germline values: CDR1 SGHTA, CDR2 FQGNSA. V shed 5 bases and J shed 0 bases, with 17 bases lying between them. This CDR3 is built from 16 residues. Written as DNA, the CDR3 is TGTGCCAGCAGCGTCGCCGGGACAATAGCCTCCTACGAGCAGTACTTC. Its protein is CASSVAGTIASYEQYF.

V is TRBV2 and J is TRBJ1-4; tentative D call: TRBD1 (5 bases). The CDR3 is 13 residues long. Trimming shortened V by 1 base and J by 8 bases, and 8 bases separated the two germline ends. Germline V gene lookup returns CDR1 SNHLY and CDR2 FYNNEI. The CDR3 here is CASSEDRLEKLFF. In DNA form, the CDR3 reads TGTGCCAGCAGTGAAGACAGGCTCGAAAAACTGTTTTTT.

The V and J genes are TRBV5-1 and TRBJ2-1; D perhaps matches TRBD1 (5 bases). Germline values: CDR1 SGHRS, CDR2 YFSETQ. This CDR3 spans 13 amino acids. Trimming shortened V by 0 bases and J by 9 bases, and 10 bases separated the two germline ends. The CDR3 nucleotides read TGCGCCAGCAGCTTGGAGGACAATTTTGAGCAGTTCTTC. Its protein is CASSLEDNFEQFF.

The V and J genes are TRBV12-5 and TRBJ1-5, with 10 bases lining up with TRBD1. Germline loops: CDR1 LGHNT, CDR2 FRNRAP. The junction had 13 bases not matched to a gene; V was cut back by 6 bases and J by 8 bases. The CDR3 loop spans 16 amino acids. CDR3 in DNA: TGTGCTAGTGGATTCCGACAGGGGGCTGGGATGGAGCCCCAGCATTTT. Protein product: CASGFRQGAGMEPQHF.

V is TRBV5-1 and J is TRBJ2-1, with 8 bases matching TRBD2. With 0 bases clipped from V and 2 bases from J, the junction kept 4 bases outside the gene matches. The CDR3 is 16 amino acids. Germline V gene data show CDR1 as SGHRS and CDR2 as YFSETQ. In nucleotides, the CDR3 is TGCGCCAGCAGCTTGGTAGGCGGGGGGACCTACAATGAGCAGTTCTTC. Encoded protein: CASSLVGGGTYNEQFF.

This chain connects TRBV15 to TRBJ2-7, with 7 bases matching TRBD1. The germline V gene has CDR1 LNHNV and CDR2 YYDKDF (reference sequence). The CDR3 consists of 15 residues. V was clipped by 1 base and J by 2 bases; unmatched bases: 5. The CDR3 is CATSRGGTAAYEQYF. The CDR3 DNA reads TGTGCCACCAGCAGAGGGGGGACAGCCGCCTACGAGCAGTACTTC.

This sequence joins TRBV19 and TRBJ2-1; a weak D match, TRBD2 (6 bases). The CDR3 spans 14 residues. Trimming took off 2 bases at V and 9 bases at J, with 14 bases between the two ends. CDR1 and CDR2 from the germline V gene are LNHDA and SQIVND (reference sequence). The DNA for the CDR3 is TGTGCCAGTAGTATATGGGGGGTCACCCCTGAGCAGTTCTTC. Amino acid sequence: CASSIWGVTPEQFF.

The genes are TRBV28 and TRBJ1-5, with TRBD1 matching 9 bases. The ends lost 8 bases at V and 7 bases at J; junction bases unmatched: 6. This CDR3 has 13 residues. Germline assignment: CDR1 MDHEN and CDR2 SYDVKM. The CDR3 DNA reads TGTGCCAGCTGGGACAGGGCGGGGCAGCCCCAGCATTTT. Amino acids: CASWDRAGQPQHF. The full variable domain, completed using reference TRBV28 and TRBJ1-5, is DVKVTQSSRYLVKRTGEKVFLECVQDMDHENMFWYRQDPGLGLRLIYFSYDVKMKEKGDIPEGYSVSREKKERFSLILESASTNQTSMYLCASWDRAGQPQHFGDGTRLSIL.

This chain connects TRBV7-6 to TRBJ2-1, with a tentative D call TRBD2 (5 bases). V lost 4 bases to trimming and J lost 3 bases, with 16 bases between them. Germline loops: CDR1 SGHVS, CDR2 FNYEAQ. The CDR3 consists of 16 residues. CDR3 DNA: TGTGCCAGCAGCTATAGACTCCTCGCGGGCTACAATGAGCAGTTCTTC. Its protein product is CASSYRLLAGYNEQFF.